Given below is one T cell receptor (beta chain) in context. No antigen is known for it. The assay was immunoSEQ multiplex PCR, and TCRdb's table has in-frame clones only and misses some. Of around 90,000 clones detected, roughly four fifths appear once; the ten largest clones hold over 2%. The CDR3 spans 15 residues. CDR1 and CDR2 (germline): SNHLY, FYNNEI. The ends lost 3 bases at V and 3 bases at J; junction bases unmatched: 7. The sample originates from a study of glioma-infiltrating T cells after dendritic cell vaccination. Study in general: Monocyte-derived dendritic cells, cultured about 7 days with IL-4 and GM-CSF, were pulsed with autologous tumor lysate. Study-wide results and limits: The cohort had few patients with full blood and tumor sets.

As to time point: after dendritic cell vaccination, including at tumor progression/relapse. The sample consisted of blood, taken after dendritic cell vaccination. This TCR was sampled from a human donor with glioblastoma. V is TRBV2 and J is TRBJ2-7; 8 bases line up with TRBD1. In DNA, the CDR3 is TGTGCCAGCAGTGATCTCCCAGGACAGGGCTACGAGCAGTACTTC. Translation: CASSDLPGQGYEQYF. The full variable domain, rest sourced from reference TRBV2 and TRBJ2-7, is EPEVTQTPSHQVTQMGQEVILRCVPISNHLYFYWYRQILGQKVEFLVSFYNNEISEKSEIFDDQFSVERPDGSNFTLKIRSTKLEDSAMYFCASSDLPGQGYEQYFGPGTRLTVT.